This TCR beta chain was recovered during a study of CD8 T cells in ankylosing spondylitis. Study conclusions and caveats: What seemed typical of ankylosing spondylitis blood was a TCR beta motif built from 7 or 8 highly homologous variants.

CDR1 is SGHRS and CDR2 is YFSETQ in the germline V gene. CDR3 length: 14 amino acids. The ends lost 3 bases at V and 5 bases at J; junction bases unmatched: 5. This clonotype was seen more than once but under ten times. Its antigen is undetermined. Quantitative 5'-RACE with molecular barcodes produced the TCR beta libraries. TCRdb redid the calling of the 5' RACE reads with MiXCR, one entry per CDR3 protein. The sample yields 750,000 to 850,000 distinct CDR3 sequences, roughly 12% seen once. Material for sequencing was blood, either unsorted or a sorted T cell fraction (not recorded which). This receptor was identified in a male donor with ankylosing spondylitis. J is TRBJ2-5 and V is TRBV5-1; 9 nucleotides agree with TRBD2. The CDR3 nucleotides read TGCGCCAGCAGCTCCACGGCGGGGGGGGAGACCCAGTACTTC. It is translated as CASSSTAGGETQYF.